This T cell receptor beta chain was retrieved from a study of early T cells in non-severe SARS-CoV-2 infection. As for the study in general: The authors sequenced bulk RNA from unsorted whole blood, leaving chains unpaired. General study results and limits: Sequences matched to VDJdb favored anti-spike CD8 responses, while private and CD4 specificities were missed.

This clonotype has at least ten counts. Its cognate antigen is unknown. Unique molecular identifiers were affixed to single, distinct cDNA molecules. TCRdb fed the 5' RACE reads into MiXCR, producing one record per CDR3 protein. The table lists approximately 66,000 distinct CDR3 sequences, about 11% of them singletons, with about 1% in the top ten. CDR3 length equals 15 residues. Germline assignment: CDR1 MNHNS and CDR2 SASEGT. V shed 6 bases, J shed 3 bases, and the junction held 2 bases outside the gene matches. This receptor was obtained from an adult who was a healthcare worker with PCR-confirmed SARS-CoV-2 infection or an uninfected control (not recorded which). The donor label of this sample is uncertain. This chain joins TRBV6-1 and TRBJ2-2, with 12 bases that match TRBD2. This sample comprised whole blood, obtained at baseline. The CDR3, as DNA: TGTGCCAGCAGCCCTAGCGGGGGGGACACCGGGGAGCTGTTTTTT. Amino acid sequence: CASSPSGGDTGELFF.